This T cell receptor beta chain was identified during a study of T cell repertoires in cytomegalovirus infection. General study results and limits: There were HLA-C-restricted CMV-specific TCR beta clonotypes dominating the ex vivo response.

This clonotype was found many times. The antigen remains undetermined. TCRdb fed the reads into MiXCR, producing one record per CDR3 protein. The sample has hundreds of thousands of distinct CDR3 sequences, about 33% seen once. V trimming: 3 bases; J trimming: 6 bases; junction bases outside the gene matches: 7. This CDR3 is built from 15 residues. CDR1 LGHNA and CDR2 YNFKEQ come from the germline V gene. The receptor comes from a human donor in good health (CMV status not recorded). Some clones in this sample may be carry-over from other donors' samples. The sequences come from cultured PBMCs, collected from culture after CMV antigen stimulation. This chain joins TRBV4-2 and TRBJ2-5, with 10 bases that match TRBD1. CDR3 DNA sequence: TGTGCCAGCAGCCACCCGGGACAGGGGACGCAGACCCAGTACTTC. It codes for CASSHPGQGTQTQYF.